Presented here are 15 T cell receptor beta chains from one specimen sequenced in a study of blood T cell repertoires in COVID-19. TCRdb's copy holds only in-frame clones and misses some; the assay was immunoSEQ multiplex PCR. The data contain approximately 98,000 clones, approximately 70% of them seen just once; the ten biggest clones take up around 1.7%. Input material: peripheral blood. The receptors were sampled from a woman in her thirties or forties with acute or convalescent COVID-19.

This clone occurred a few times. CDR3 sequence reads: CASTPTSGATYNEQFF. The CDR3 region has the DNA TGTGCCAGCACCCCGACTAGCGGGGCCACCTACAATGAGCAGTTCTTC. The rearrangement uses TRBV2 and TRBJ2-1, with 11 bases identical to TRBD2. Trimming took 7 bases from V and 2 from J; bases not matched to a gene: 7. This CDR3 contains 16 residues. Germline CDR1 and CDR2: SNHLY and FYNNEI.

The V gene is TRBV2, the J gene TRBJ2-3; TRBD1 is a possible D gene (6 bases). Germline CDR1 SNHLY, CDR2 FYNNEI. The CDR3 sequence is 17 residues long. Trimming pared 3 bases from V and 2 bases from J, leaving 18 bases between. The CDR3 bases are TGTGCCAGCAGTGAGCTGGTGTTTGGGGGCAACACAGATACGCAGTATTTT. This translates into CASSELVFGGNTDTQYF.

V and J are TRBV4-1 and TRBJ2-3; TRBD2 is a possible D gene (6 bases). V was shortened by 4 bases and J by 4 bases, with 12 bases between the two germline ends. Germline V gene sequence: CDR1 MGHRA, CDR2 YSYEKL. The CDR3 extends over 14 amino acids. In DNA form, the CDR3 reads TGCGCCAGCAGCCGCGGGGATAGGGCAGATACGCAGTATTTT. Translation gives CASSRGDRADTQYF.

The chain links TRBV4-3 to TRBJ1-4; the D gene is possibly TRBD1 (6 bases). The V gene lost 0 bases and the J gene lost 4 bases, with 15 bases spanning the gap. The CDR3 length is 17 residues. Germline CDR1 and CDR2: LGHNA and YSLEER. CDR3 sequence (DNA): TGCGCCAGCAGCCAAGAACACCGTACAGGGCTTAATGAAAAACTGTTTTTT. It is translated as CASSQEHRTGLNEKLFF.

V and J are TRBV7-9 and TRBJ1-3; D gene uncertain. Between the trimmed V and J ends, which lost 5 bases and 1 base, there was a span of 15 bases. Per germline, CDR1 SEHNR and CDR2 FQNEAQ (reference sequence). CDR3 length: 16 residues. The CDR3 region is CASSAEQSTSGNTIYF. For the CDR3, the DNA is TGTGCCAGCAGCGCAGAACAGAGTACATCTGGAAACACCATATATTTT.

This clone appeared a single time. V and J are TRBV12-5 and TRBJ1-2; 9 bases line up with TRBD1. CDR1 LGHNT and CDR2 FRNRAP come from the germline V gene. Trimming took 4 bases from V and 8 from J; bases not matched to a gene: 8. The CDR3 has 14 amino acids. The CDR3 nucleotides are TGTGCTAGTGGTTCACCACAGGGGGCGGGAGGCTACACCTTC. Protein: CASGSPQGAGGYTF. Using reference TRBV12-5 and TRBJ1-2 for the parts outside the CDR3, the full variable domain is DARVTQTPRHKVTEMGQEVTMRCQPILGHNTVFWYRQTMMQGLELLAYFRNRAPLDDSGMPKDRFSAEMPDATLATLKIQPSEPRDSAVYFCASGSPQGAGGYTFGSGTRLTVV.

This chain joins TRBV28 and TRBJ1-2, with D perhaps TRBD1 (6 bases). The germline V gene encodes CDR1 MDHEN and CDR2 SYDVKM. V gave up 2 bases and J gave up 8 bases, with 12 bases separating them. The CDR3 runs 13 residues. The CDR3 spells CASSLQGLGGYTF. CDR3 bases: TGTGCCAGCAGTTTACAGGGGCTTGGGGGCTACACCTTC.

This clone was observed a single time. The chain carries TRBV10-3 and TRBJ2-2; possible D gene TRBD1, 6 bases. There are 14 residues in the CDR3. The V gene lost 0 bases and the J gene lost 5 bases, with 7 bases spanning the gap. Per germline, CDR1 ENHRY and CDR2 SYGVKD. Written as DNA, the CDR3 is TGTGCCATCAGTGAGTCCAGGGGAACCGGGGAGCTGTTTTTT. Its protein is CAISESRGTGELFF.

The chain recombines TRBV19 with TRBJ2-5, with D possibly matching TRBD2 (6 bases). V lost 7 bases and J lost 0, with 12 bases in between. The germline gives CDR1 LNHDA, CDR2 SQIVND (reference sequence). This CDR3 has 14 residues. The CDR3 DNA reads TGTGCCAGTAAACGGACTACTTACCAAGAGACCCAGTACTTC. It is translated as CASKRTTYQETQYF.

The chain joins TRBV10-1 to TRBJ2-2, with 7 positions matching TRBD1. The CDR3 runs to 14 residues. CDR1 WNHNN and CDR2 SYGVQD come from the germline V gene (reference sequence). J gave up 2 bases and V 6 bases, and 3 bases lay outside the gene matches. CDR3 sequence: CASRDRKNTGELFF. The DNA for the CDR3 is TGCGCCAGCAGGGACAGGAAAAACACCGGGGAGCTGTTTTTT.

V usage is TRBV19 and J usage is TRBJ2-5, with TRBD2 matching over 8 bases. The germline CDR1 and CDR2 sequences are LNHDA and SQIVND (reference sequence). V shed 3 bases and J 4 bases; nucleotides not matched to a gene: 4. This CDR3 region has 14 residues. CDR3 region: CASSISGEGETQYF. As DNA, the CDR3 is TGTGCCAGTAGTATTAGCGGGGAGGGAGAGACCCAGTACTTC.

The rearrangement joins TRBV6-2 or TRBV6-3 to TRBJ2-1; 12 bases map to TRBD2. This CDR3 is built from 17 residues. V was clipped by 6 bases and J by 0 bases; unmatched bases: 6. Germline CDR1 and CDR2: MNHEY and SVGEGT. CDR3 amino acids: CASSQTSGGSSYNEQFF. The CDR3 nucleotides read TGTGCCAGCAGCCAGACTAGCGGGGGAAGCTCCTACAATGAGCAGTTCTTC.

The CDR3 loop is CASSQGAGYGYTF. The CDR3 coding sequence is TGTGCCAGCAGTCAGGGGGCTGGGTATGGCTACACCTTC. The chain uses TRBV27 and TRBJ1-2; 8 bases match TRBD1. With V trimmed by 5 bases and J by 5 bases, 4 bases remained unmatched. The CDR3 extends over 13 amino acids. Per germline, CDR1 MNHEY and CDR2 SMNVEV (reference sequence).

The chain carries TRBV27 and TRBJ2-2; weak D call: TRBD2 (5 bases). The CDR3 consists of 13 residues. Trimming cost V 5 bases and J 11 bases, with 15 bases left between them. The germline CDR1 and CDR2 sequences are MNHEY and SMNVEV (reference sequence). Written as DNA, the CDR3 is TGTGCCAGCAGTGCGACTATAGAACTCGAGCTGTTTTTT. It codes for CASSATIELELFF.

The chain has TRBV3-1 (or the pseudogene TRBV3-2) and TRBJ1-2, with D unclear. This CDR3 is 15 amino acids long. Per the germline V gene, CDR1 is LGHDT and CDR2 is YNNKEL (reference sequence). V was pared by 0 bases and J by 9 bases, with 17 bases between. For the CDR3, the DNA is TGTGCCAGCAGCCAAGATAACGAGACTATCGGGCGCTACACCTTC. Its protein product is CASSQDNETIGRYTF.